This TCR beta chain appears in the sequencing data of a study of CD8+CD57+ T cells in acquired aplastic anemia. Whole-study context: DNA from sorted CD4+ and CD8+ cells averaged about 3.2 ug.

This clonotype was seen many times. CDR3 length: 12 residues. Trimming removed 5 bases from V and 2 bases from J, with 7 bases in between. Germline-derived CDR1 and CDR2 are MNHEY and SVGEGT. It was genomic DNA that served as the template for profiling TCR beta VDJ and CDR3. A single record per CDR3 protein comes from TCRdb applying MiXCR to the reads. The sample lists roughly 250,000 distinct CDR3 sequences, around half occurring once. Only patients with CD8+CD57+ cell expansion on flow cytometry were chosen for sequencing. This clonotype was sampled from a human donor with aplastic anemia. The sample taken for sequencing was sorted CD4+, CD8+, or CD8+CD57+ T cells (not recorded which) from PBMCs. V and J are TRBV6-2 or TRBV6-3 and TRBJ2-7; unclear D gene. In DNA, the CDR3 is TGTGCCAGCAGTCACGACACCTACGAGCAGTACTTC. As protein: CASSHDTYEQYF.